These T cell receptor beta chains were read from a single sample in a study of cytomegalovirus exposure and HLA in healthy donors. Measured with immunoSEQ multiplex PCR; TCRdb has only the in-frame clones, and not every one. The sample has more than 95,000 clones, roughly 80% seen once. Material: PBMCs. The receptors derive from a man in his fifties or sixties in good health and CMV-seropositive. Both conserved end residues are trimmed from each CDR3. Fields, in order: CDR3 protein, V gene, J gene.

AWSVTGDQPQH,TRBV30,TRBJ1-5
ASTMTLAGYTDTQY,TRBV28,TRBJ2-3
ASSPNEETQY,TRBV18,TRBJ2-5
ASSEAGTGIYGYT,TRBV6-1,TRBJ1-2
SVDRTPELISKETQY,TRBV29-1,TRBJ2-5
ASRRQGDGNQPQH,TRBV27,TRBJ1-5
ASSFLVNTEAF,TRBV5-1,TRBJ1-1
ASSFSPSTNEKLF,TRBV27,TRBJ1-4
ASSGGLAGGRYTQY,TRBV10-2,TRBJ2-3
ASSTGGGGYT,TRBV2,TRBJ1-2
ASSPSQGTSNQPQH,TRBV19,TRBJ1-5
AAGGEPGNTIY,TRBV5-4,TRBJ1-3
ASSLGVGGSSYEQY,TRBV5-1,TRBJ2-7
ASTTDGQNYEQY,TRBV6-1,TRBJ2-7
ASSFTGGQPQH,TRBV7-9,TRBJ1-5
ASRGTSPASEQY,TRBV6-4,TRBJ2-7
ASSLVGTGGALTEAF,TRBV7-2,TRBJ1-1
ASSSGGGSTDTQY,TRBV5-4,TRBJ2-3
ASSQGRQESYGYT,TRBV4-3,TRBJ1-2
ASSPRRGGRETQY,TRBV18,TRBJ2-5
ASSLEYNSPPNQPQH,TRBV5-8,TRBJ1-5
ASSSTGGFSYEQY,TRBV7-2,TRBJ2-7
AWSLGTGNYGYT,TRBV30,TRBJ1-2
ASSGAGGKYEQY,TRBV7-9,.